This TCR beta chain stems from a study of molecular identifiers for immune sequencing clone quantification. TCRdb used MiXCR to reprocess the PCR reads, holding one entry per CDR3 protein. The sample records approximately 97,000 distinct CDR3 sequences, about 35% being singletons. Whole-study findings and limits: Clones that had above 20 RNA copies took up over 98% of effector molecules but under 1% in naive cells.

There are many counts of this clonotype. Its antigen remains unidentified. Germline lookup yields CDR1 SGHNT and CDR2 YENEEA. Trimming removed 5 bases at V and 5 bases at J, with 8 bases between. The length of the CDR3 is 12 residues. Material: naive CD8+ T cells from blood, with Jurkat cell RNA spiked in. This sample's subset: FACS-sorted CD8+CD4-CCR7+CD45RA+ naive T cells. This rearrangement joins TRBV11-3 to TRBJ2-3, with D maybe TRBD2 (6 bases). The sequence was collected from a human donor in good health. Some libraries in this study had Jurkat cell RNA spiked in. CDR3 sequence: CASSSSGDTQYF. CDR3 DNA sequence: TGTGCCAGCAGCAGTAGCGGAGATACGCAGTATTTT.